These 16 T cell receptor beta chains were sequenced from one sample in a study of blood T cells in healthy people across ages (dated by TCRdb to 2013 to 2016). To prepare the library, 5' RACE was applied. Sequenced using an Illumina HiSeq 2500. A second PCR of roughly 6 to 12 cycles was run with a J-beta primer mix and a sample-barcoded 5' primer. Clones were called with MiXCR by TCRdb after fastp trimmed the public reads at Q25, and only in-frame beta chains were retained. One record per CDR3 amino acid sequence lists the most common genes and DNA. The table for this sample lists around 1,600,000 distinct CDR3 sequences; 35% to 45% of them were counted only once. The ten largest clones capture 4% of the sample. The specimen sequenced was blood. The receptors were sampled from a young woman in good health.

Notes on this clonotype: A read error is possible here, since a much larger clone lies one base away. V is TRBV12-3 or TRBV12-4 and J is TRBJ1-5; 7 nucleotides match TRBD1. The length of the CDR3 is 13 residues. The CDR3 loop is CASRQGSNRPQHF. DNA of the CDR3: TGTGCCAGCAGACAGGGGTCCAATCGGCCCCAGCATTTT.

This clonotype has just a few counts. CDR3 amino acids: CASSRDLVETQYF. CDR3 in DNA: TGTGCCAGCAGTCGGGACTTGGTGGAGACCCAGTACTTC. The rearrangement joins TRBV12-3 or TRBV12-4 to TRBJ2-5; D may be TRBD2 (6 bases). V gave up 5 bases and J gave up 5 bases, with 12 bases separating them. CDR3 length equals 13 residues.

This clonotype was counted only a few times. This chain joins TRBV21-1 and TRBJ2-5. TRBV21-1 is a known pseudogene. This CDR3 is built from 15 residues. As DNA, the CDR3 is TGTGCCAGCGCTGGGCTCACGGGACGCGAAGAGACCCAGTACTTC. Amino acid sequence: CASAGLTGREETQYF.

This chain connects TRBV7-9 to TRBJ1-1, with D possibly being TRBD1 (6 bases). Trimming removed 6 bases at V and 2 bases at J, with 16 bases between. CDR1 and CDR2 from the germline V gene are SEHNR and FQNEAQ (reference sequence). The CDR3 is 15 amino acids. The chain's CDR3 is CASRLIWDTNTEAFF. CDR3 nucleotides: TGTGCCAGCAGGTTAATCTGGGACACCAACACTGAAGCTTTCTTT. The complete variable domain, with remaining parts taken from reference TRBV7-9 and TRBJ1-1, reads DTGVSQNPRHKITKRGQNVTFRCDPISEHNRLYWYRQTLGQGPEFLTYFQNEAQLEKSRLLSDRFSAERPKGSFSTLEIQRTEQGDSAMYLCASRLIWDTNTEAFFGQGTRLTVV.

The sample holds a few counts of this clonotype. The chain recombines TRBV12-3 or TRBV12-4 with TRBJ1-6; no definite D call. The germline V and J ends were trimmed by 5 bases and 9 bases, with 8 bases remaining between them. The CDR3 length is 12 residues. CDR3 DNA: TGTGCCAGCAGTCGGGGAGTTTCACCCCTCCACTTT. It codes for CASSRGVSPLHF.

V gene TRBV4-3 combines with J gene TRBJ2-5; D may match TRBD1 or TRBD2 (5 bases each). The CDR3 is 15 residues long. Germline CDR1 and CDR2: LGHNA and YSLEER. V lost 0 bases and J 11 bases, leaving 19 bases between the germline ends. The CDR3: CASSQDGQGSGEQYF. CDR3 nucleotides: TGCGCCAGCAGCCAAGATGGGCAGGGAAGCGGAGAGCAGTACTTC.

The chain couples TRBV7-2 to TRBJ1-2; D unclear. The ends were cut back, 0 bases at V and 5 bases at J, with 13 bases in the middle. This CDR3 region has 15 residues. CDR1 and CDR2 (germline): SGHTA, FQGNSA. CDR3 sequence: CASSLAPGVRYGYTF. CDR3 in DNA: TGTGCCAGCAGCTTAGCCCCCGGGGTCCGATATGGCTACACCTTC.

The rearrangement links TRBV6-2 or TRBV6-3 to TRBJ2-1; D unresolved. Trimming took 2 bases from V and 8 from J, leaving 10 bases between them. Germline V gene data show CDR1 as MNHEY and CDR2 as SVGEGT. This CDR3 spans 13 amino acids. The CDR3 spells CASSYAATYEQFF. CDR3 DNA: TGTGCCAGCAGTTACGCGGCGACCTATGAGCAGTTCTTC.

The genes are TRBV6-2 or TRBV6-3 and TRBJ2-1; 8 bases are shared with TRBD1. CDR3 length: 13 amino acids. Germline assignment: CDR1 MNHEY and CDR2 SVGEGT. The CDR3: CSLGTGAYNEQFF. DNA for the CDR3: TGTTCCCTGGGGACAGGAGCTTACAATGAGCAGTTCTTC.

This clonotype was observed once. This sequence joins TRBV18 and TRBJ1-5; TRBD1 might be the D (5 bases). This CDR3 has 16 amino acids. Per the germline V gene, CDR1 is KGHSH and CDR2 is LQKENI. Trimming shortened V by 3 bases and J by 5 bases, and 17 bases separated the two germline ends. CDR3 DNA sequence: TGTGCCAGCTCACCCTCAGGGCCACTCTCTTATCAGCCCCAGCATTTT. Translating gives CASSPSGPLSYQPQHF.

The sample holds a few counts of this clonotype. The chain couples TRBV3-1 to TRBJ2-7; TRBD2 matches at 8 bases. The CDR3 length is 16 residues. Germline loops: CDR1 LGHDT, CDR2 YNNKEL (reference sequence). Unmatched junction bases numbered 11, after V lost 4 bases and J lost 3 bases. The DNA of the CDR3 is TGTGCCAGCAGCCTTATTCACGGGGGGGCCGTCTACGAGCAGTACTTC. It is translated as CASSLIHGGAVYEQYF.

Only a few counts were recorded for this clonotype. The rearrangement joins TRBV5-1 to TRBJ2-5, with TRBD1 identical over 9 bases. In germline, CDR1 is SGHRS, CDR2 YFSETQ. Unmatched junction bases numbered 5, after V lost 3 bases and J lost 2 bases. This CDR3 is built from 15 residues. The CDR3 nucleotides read TGCGCCAGCAGCTGGTGGGACAGGGATCAAGAGACCCAGTACTTC. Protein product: CASSWWDRDQETQYF.

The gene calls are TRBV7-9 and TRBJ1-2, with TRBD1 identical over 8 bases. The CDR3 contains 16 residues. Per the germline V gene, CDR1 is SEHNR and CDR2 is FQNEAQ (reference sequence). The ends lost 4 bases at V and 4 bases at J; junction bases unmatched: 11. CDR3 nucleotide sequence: TGTGCCAGCAGCTCGTCGGACAGGGTCGCCTTCTATGGCTACACCTTC. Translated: CASSSSDRVAFYGYTF.

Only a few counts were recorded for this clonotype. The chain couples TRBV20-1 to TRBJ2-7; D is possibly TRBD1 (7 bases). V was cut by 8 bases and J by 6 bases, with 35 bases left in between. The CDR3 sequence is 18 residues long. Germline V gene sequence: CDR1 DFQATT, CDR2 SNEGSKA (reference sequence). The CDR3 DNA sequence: TGCAGTCCCCTCCGTTTGGGTACAGGGGCCCTAGCGATTAGCGAGCAGTACTTC. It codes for CSPLRLGTGALAISEQYF.

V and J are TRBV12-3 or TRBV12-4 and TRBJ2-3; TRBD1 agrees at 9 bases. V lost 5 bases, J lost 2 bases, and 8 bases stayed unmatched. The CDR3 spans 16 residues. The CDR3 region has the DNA TGTGCCAGCAGTGCCCCCGGGACAGGGTACACAGATACGCAGTATTTT. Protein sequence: CASSAPGTGYTDTQYF.

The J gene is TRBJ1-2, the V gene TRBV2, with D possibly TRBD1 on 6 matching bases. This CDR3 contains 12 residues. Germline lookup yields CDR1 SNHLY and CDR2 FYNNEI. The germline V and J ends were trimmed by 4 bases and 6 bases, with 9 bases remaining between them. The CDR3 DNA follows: TGTGCCAGCAGTGCCCCAGGGGATGGCTACACCTTC. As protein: CASSAPGDGYTF.